The clone carrying this TCR beta chain has ten or more counts. No antigen is known for it. The record originates from a study of early T cells in non-severe SARS-CoV-2 infection. TCRdb re-called the 5' RACE reads through MiXCR, storing one row per CDR3 protein. This sample carries about 52,000 distinct CDR3 sequences, 6.2% of them seen once, and the ten largest clones take over 3.5%. V gave up 6 bases and J gave up 4 bases, with 9 bases separating them. The CDR3 sequence is 12 residues long. From germline, CDR1 is MDHEN and CDR2 SYDVKM. General study findings and limits: Lookups in VDJdb leaned toward anti-spike CD8 responses and missed private and CD4 specificities.

Sequenced sample: whole blood. This sequence was found in an adult who was a healthcare worker with PCR-confirmed SARS-CoV-2 infection or an uninfected control (not recorded which). The rearrangement uses TRBV28 and TRBJ1-2; D is undetermined. The CDR3 loop reads CASRPDIYGYTF. The CDR3, as DNA: TGTGCCAGCAGACCAGACATCTATGGCTACACCTTC.